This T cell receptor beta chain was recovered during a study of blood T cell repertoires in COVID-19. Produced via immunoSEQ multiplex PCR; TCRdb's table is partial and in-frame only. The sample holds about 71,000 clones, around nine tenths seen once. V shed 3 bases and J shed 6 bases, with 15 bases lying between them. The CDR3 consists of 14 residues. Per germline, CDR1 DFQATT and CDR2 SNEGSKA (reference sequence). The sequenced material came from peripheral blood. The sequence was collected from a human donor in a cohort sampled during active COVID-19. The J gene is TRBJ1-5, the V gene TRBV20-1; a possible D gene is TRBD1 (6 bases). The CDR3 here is CSASPDRDPQPQHF. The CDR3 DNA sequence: TGCAGTGCTAGTCCGGACAGAGACCCTCAGCCCCAGCATTTT.